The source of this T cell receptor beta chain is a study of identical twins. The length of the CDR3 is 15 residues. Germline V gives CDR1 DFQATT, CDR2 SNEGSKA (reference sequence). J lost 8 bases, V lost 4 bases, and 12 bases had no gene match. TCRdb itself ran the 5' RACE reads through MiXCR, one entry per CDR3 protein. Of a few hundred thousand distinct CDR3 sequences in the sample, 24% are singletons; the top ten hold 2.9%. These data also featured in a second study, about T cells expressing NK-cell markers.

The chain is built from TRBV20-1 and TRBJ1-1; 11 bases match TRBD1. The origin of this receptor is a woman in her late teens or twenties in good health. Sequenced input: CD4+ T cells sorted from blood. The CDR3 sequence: CSAKSPGTGGTEAFF. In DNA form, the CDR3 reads TGCAGTGCTAAGAGTCCCGGGACAGGGGGTACGGAAGCTTTCTTT.